These 17 T cell receptor beta chains originate from one sample sequenced in a study of glioma-infiltrating T cells. The iRepertoire nested amplicon-rescue multiplex PCR amplified TCR alpha and beta CDR3s from RNA. TCRdb re-analysed the multiplex PCR reads in MiXCR, keeping a single row per CDR3 protein. The data contain 170,000 or so distinct CDR3 sequences, 43% of them singletons. Sequencing was performed on glioma tissue, nonneoplastic brain tissue, or PBMCs (not recorded which). The source of these receptors is a human donor with low-grade glioma or glioblastoma, undergoing nonglioma brain surgery, or in good health (not recorded which).

As regards this clonotype: This may come from a read error, since a much larger clone is one base off. The chain employs TRBV20-1 and TRBJ2-1; D perhaps matches TRBD2 (6 bases). Germline CDR1 DFQATT, CDR2 SNEGSKA (reference sequence). The CDR3 consists of 15 residues. The CDR3 nucleotides are TGCAGTGTCCTACCCCGGGACTTCTCCTACAATCAGCAGTTCTTC. Protein product: CSVLPRDFSYNQQFF.

This clonotype was found many times. The chain couples TRBV14 to TRBJ2-3; D gene uncertain. Germline loops: CDR1 SGHDN, CDR2 FVKESK. The CDR3 extends over 16 amino acids. The V end lost 4 bases, the J end lost 0 bases, and 14 bases lay between the germline ends. The CDR3 reads CASSLTDLRSTDTQYF. The CDR3 nucleotides read TGTGCCAGCAGCCTAACGGACCTAAGGAGCACAGATACGCAGTATTTT.

About this clonotype: This clone may be a read error of a much larger clone one base away. For the CDR3, the DNA is TGTGCCAGCAGTTCACTACGGACCAAAGCCTACGATCAGTACTTC. Protein: CASSSLRTKAYDQYF. The rearrangement links TRBV28 to TRBJ2-7, with unresolved D. The CDR3 has 15 residues. CDR1 and CDR2 (germline): MDHEN, SYDVKM. Full variable domain (outside the CDR3, taken from reference TRBV28 and TRBJ2-7): DVKVTQSSRYLVKRTGEKVFLECVQDMDHENMFWYRQDPGLGLRLIYFSYDVKMKEKGDIPEGYSVSREKKERFSLILESASTNQTSMYLCASSSLRTKAYDQYFGPGTRLTVT.

The chain recombines TRBV5-1 with TRBJ1-5; TRBD1 is a possible D gene (6 bases). Germline V gene sequence: CDR1 SGHRS, CDR2 YFSETQ. V was pared by 4 bases and J by 0 bases, with 11 bases between. The CDR3 is 15 amino acids. CDR3 loop: CASSPGEGSNQPQHF. CDR3 coding DNA: TGCGCCAGCAGCCCAGGGGAGGGTAGCAATCAGCCCCAGCATTTT.

The chain links TRBV20-1 to TRBJ2-2; D unclear. Germline CDR1 DFQATT, CDR2 SNEGSKA (reference sequence). Between the trimmed V and J ends, which lost 4 bases and 2 bases, there was a span of 11 bases. The CDR3 runs 14 residues. The CDR3, as DNA: TGCAGTGCTATATTCGACGGAAACACCGGGGAGCTGTTTTTT. This translates into CSAIFDGNTGELFF.

The sample holds one count of this clonotype. A much bigger clone sits one base away, suggesting this may be a read error. The rearrangement uses TRBV12-3 or TRBV12-4 and TRBJ2-5, with D hard to call. This CDR3 is 14 amino acids long. Trimming pared 3 bases from V and 6 bases from J, leaving 14 bases between. Here the CDR3 reads CASSFASETKTQYF. CDR3 coding DNA: TGTGCCAGCAGTTTTGCGTCCGAGACGAAGACCCAGTACTTC.

This clonotype occurred a few times. V gene TRBV7-2 combines with J gene TRBJ2-3; D is unclear. CDR1 is SGHTA, CDR2 FQGNSA, per germline. This CDR3 is built from 14 residues. V lost 0 bases and J lost 1, with 5 bases in between. The CDR3 nucleotides read TGTGCCAGCAGCTTAGCGCCTGGCACAGATACGCAGTATTTT. As protein: CASSLAPGTDTQYF.

This clonotype was observed at least ten times. The J gene is TRBJ2-1, the V gene TRBV7-2; TRBD2 is a possible D gene (6 bases). V was pared by 4 bases and J by 7 bases, with 11 bases between. Germline lookup yields CDR1 SGHTA and CDR2 FQGNSA. This CDR3 comprises 13 residues. In DNA form, the CDR3 reads TGTGCCAGCAGCTCCGGGACTTGGAATGAGCAGTTCTTC. Protein product: CASSSGTWNEQFF.

Ten or more counts support this clonotype. The rearrangement links TRBV28 to TRBJ2-5; TRBD2 agrees at 11 bases. Germline V gene sequence: CDR1 MDHEN, CDR2 SYDVKM. The CDR3 is 16 residues long. The V and J ends lost 5 bases and 9 bases, in that order; junction bases with no gene match: 14. CDR3 bases: TGTGCCAGCAGTAAACTAGCGGGAGACGTAGAGGTGGCCCAGTACTTC. Protein: CASSKLAGDVEVAQYF. Together with reference TRBV28 and TRBJ2-5, the CDR3 gives the full variable domain: DVKVTQSSRYLVKRTGEKVFLECVQDMDHENMFWYRQDPGLGLRLIYFSYDVKMKEKGDIPEGYSVSREKKERFSLILESASTNQTSMYLCASSKLAGDVEVAQYFGPGTRLLVL.

The chain links TRBV15 to TRBJ2-7; 8 bases map to TRBD2. The CDR3 has 15 residues. Germline V gene lookup returns CDR1 LNHNV and CDR2 YYDKDF (reference sequence). V shed 5 bases, J shed 3 bases, and the junction held 9 bases outside the gene matches. CDR3 coding DNA: TGTGCCACCAGCCAGACTAGCGCCAGATACTACGAGCAGTACTTC. Its protein is CATSQTSARYYEQYF.

The rearrangement uses TRBV29-1 and TRBJ2-2, with no clear D. The V gene lost 6 bases and the J gene lost 7 bases, with 12 bases spanning the gap. This CDR3 is built from 12 residues. Germline CDR1 and CDR2: SQVTM and ANQGSEA. CDR3 sequence: CSVGFYNGELFF. The DNA for the CDR3 is TGCAGCGTGGGGTTCTACAACGGGGAGCTGTTTTTT.

Ten or more counts support this clonotype. The J gene is TRBJ2-5, the V gene TRBV6-1; the match to TRBD1 covers 8 bases. V dropped 4 bases and J dropped 2; count of bases not matched to a gene: 9. CDR3 length: 16 residues. Looked up from germline, CDR1 is MNHNS and CDR2 is SASEGT. For the CDR3, the DNA is TGTGCCAGCAGTGCGACAGGGGATGTACGGCAAGAGACCCAGTACTTC. Protein product: CASSATGDVRQETQYF.

The table lists this clonotype with a few counts. The chain combines TRBV12-3 or TRBV12-4 with TRBJ2-7; 10 bases fit TRBD1. J gave up 5 bases and V 6 bases, and 7 bases lay outside the gene matches. The CDR3 extends over 14 amino acids. DNA of the CDR3: TGTGCCAGCAGGGGGACAGGGGAAGACAACGAGCAGTACTTC. Amino acids: CASRGTGEDNEQYF.

This clonotype was detected ten times or more. The junction shows a germline mismatch at one end, possibly a read error. The chain recombines TRBV5-1 with TRBJ2-7; unclear D gene. Germline CDR1 is SGHRS and CDR2 is YFSETQ. This CDR3 has 11 amino acids. CDR3 amino acids: CASSSSYEQYF. The CDR3, as DNA: TGTGCCAGCAGTTCCTCCTACGAGCAGTACTTC.

This clonotype was recorded at least ten times. The rearrangement links TRBV19 to TRBJ2-1, with 7 bases fitting TRBD2. V lost 3 bases, J lost 5 bases, and 7 bases stayed unmatched. Germline values: CDR1 LNHDA, CDR2 SQIVND (reference sequence). The CDR3 is made up of 15 amino acids. CDR3 nucleotide sequence: TGTGCCAGTAGTATCTGGGCTAGCGGAGACAATGAGCAGTTCTTC. Translation: CASSIWASGDNEQFF.

Concerning this clonotype itself: This could be a read error, since a much larger clone is one nucleotide away. V usage is TRBV2 and J usage is TRBJ1-5, with D tentatively TRBD1 (5 bases). The CDR3 is made up of 14 amino acids. V was trimmed by 6 bases and J by 4 bases, leaving 13 bases between them. Looked up from germline, CDR1 is SNHLY and CDR2 is FYNNEI. The CDR3 loop reads CASRDIGPNQPQHF. Written as DNA, the CDR3 is TGTGCCAGCAGGGACATCGGACCAAATCAGCCCCAGCATTTT.

This clonotype was recorded many times. This chain links TRBV3-1 with TRBJ2-7, with D uncertain. Trimming pared 1 base from V and 5 bases from J, leaving 3 bases between. The CDR3 runs 11 residues. CDR1 is LGHDT, CDR2 YNNKEL, per germline (reference sequence). The CDR3 protein is CASSQVDEQYF. CDR3 nucleotides: TGTGCCAGCAGCCAAGTGGACGAGCAGTACTTC.